Listed below are T cell receptor beta chains from one sample, sequenced in a study of CD8 T cells in Susac syndrome. TCRdb re-analysed the immunoSEQ multiplex PCR reads in MiXCR, keeping a single row per CDR3 protein. The sample lists 110,000 or so distinct CDR3 sequences; approximately 93% were seen once. Sequencing used CD4+ T cells from PBMCs. Source of these receptors: a human donor with multiple sclerosis. The CDR3 runs from the conserved cysteine through the conserved F or W. D genes are given only for firm matches. Clone size is shown for a subset of rows, as once, few, many or a class of expanded clone.

TGTGCCAGCAGCCAAGGCCTGAGGGATACGCAGTATTTT | CASSQGLRDTQYF | NA | NA | TRBJ2-3 | TRBV3-1
TGTGCCAGCAGTTACTCGACACGGACCTACGAGCAGTACTTC | CASSYSTRTYEQYF | NA | NA | TRBJ2-7 | TRBV6-2/TRBV6-3
TGTGCCTGGAGTGTGGGCGGAGGGGGCCACAATCAGCCCCAGCATTTT | CAWSVGGGGHNQPQHF | NA | TRBD1 | TRBJ1-5 | TRBV30
TGTGCCTCACGCCTGGGACTTTTTGACGAGCAGTACTTC | CASRLGLFDEQYF | NA | NA | TRBJ2-7 | TRBV6-6
TGCGCCAGCAGCCCCTCACAGGGGGTGAACTCTGGGGCCAACGTCCTGACTTTC | CASSPSQGVNSGANVLTF | NA | TRBD1 | TRBJ2-6 | TRBV4-1
TGCAGTGCTAGTCGCGGGGGGGCGGGAGACGGGGAGCTGTTTTTT | CSASRGGAGDGELFF | NA | TRBD2 | TRBJ2-2 | TRBV20-1
TGCAGCGTTGAAGTAGCGGGGGGGCTTGGGTCCTACAATGAGCAGTTCTTC | CSVEVAGGLGSYNEQFF | NA | TRBD2 | TRBJ2-1 | TRBV29-1
TGTGCCAGCAGTTACTCGGTGGGGGGCTCCGAGCAGTACTTC | CASSYSVGGSEQYF | NA | NA | TRBJ2-7 | TRBV6-5
TGTGCCAGCAGTGAGTTACGAGAGACCCAGTACTTC | CASSELRETQYF | NA | NA | TRBJ2-5 | TRBV2
TGTGCCAGCAGCTTAACGTGGGGGTTGGATTCACCCCTCCACTTT | CASSLTWGLDSPLHF | NA | NA | TRBJ1-6 | TRBV7-2
TGCGCCAGCAGCCCCAGGGGGAACAGTAATTCACCCCTCCACTTT | CASSPRGNSNSPLHF | NA | TRBD1 | TRBJ1-6 | TRBV4-3
TGTGCCAGCAGTTTACCAGGGACAGCTATGAACACTGAAGCTTTCTTT | CASSLPGTAMNTEAFF | NA | TRBD1 | TRBJ1-1 | TRBV28
TGTGCCAGCAGTATCTCCGGGACTAGGAGTTACGAGCAGTACTTC | CASSISGTRSYEQYF | NA | TRBD2 | TRBJ2-7 | TRBV28
TGTGCCAGCAGCCAAGTGCTCTATAATTCACCCCTCCACTTT | CASSQVLYNSPLHF | NA | NA | TRBJ1-6 | TRBV3-1
TGCAGTGGACTGCAGGGTAGCTCCTACGAGCAGTACTTC | CSGLQGSSYEQYF | NA | NA | TRBJ2-7 | TRBV20-1
TGTGCCAGCAGCCTCGGCCGGCCGTACGAGGACACCGGGGAGCTGTTTTTT | CASSLGRPYEDTGELFF | NA | NA | TRBJ2-2 | TRBV9
TGTGCCAGCAGCTTAGTAACTTCGGGGGTGGAGACCCAGTACTTC | CASSLVTSGVETQYF | NA | NA | TRBJ2-5 | TRBV7-9
TGCAGTGCTGGGGGAAAGAACCAAGAGACCCAGTACTTC | CSAGGKNQETQYF | NA | NA | TRBJ2-5 | TRBV20-1
TGTGCCAGCTCCCCAACCGGGACAGGGAATTCACCCCTCCACTTT | CASSPTGTGNSPLHF | NA | TRBD1 | TRBJ1-6 | TRBV18
TGCAGTGCTAGAGAGGCAGGGCCCTGGGGAGATACGCAGTATTTT | CSAREAGPWGDTQYF | NA | NA | TRBJ2-3 | TRBV20-1
TGTGCCTGGAGTGTCGGTGGGGCCGGGGGCAATCAGCCCCAGCATTTT | CAWSVGGAGGNQPQHF | NA | NA | TRBJ1-5 | TRBV30
TGTGCCATCAGCCCGACTAGCTCCCACGAGCAGTACTTC | CAISPTSSHEQYF | NA | TRBD2 | TRBJ2-7 | TRBV10-3
TGTGCCAGCAGTGACCTCGGGACAGTACCCACAGATACGCAGTATTTT | CASSDLGTVPTDTQYF | NA | TRBD1 | TRBJ2-3 | TRBV2
TGTGCCAGCCAAGACAGGGGACCCTACAATGAGCAGTTCTTC | CASQDRGPYNEQFF | NA | TRBD1 | TRBJ2-1 | TRBV2
TGTGCCAGCAGTTTGGTTAACGACAGAAACTATGGCTACACCTTC | CASSLVNDRNYGYTF | NA | NA | TRBJ1-2 | TRBV28
TGTGCCAGCTCACGAGGGGGTAACTATGGCTACACCTTC | CASSRGGNYGYTF | NA | NA | TRBJ1-2 | TRBV18
TGTGCCAGCGCACCGGGACAGAACTACGAGCAGTACTTC | CASAPGQNYEQYF | NA | TRBD1 | TRBJ2-7 | TRBV7-6
TGTGCCAGCACCTTAACCCGGGGGAATGGCTACACCTTC | CASTLTRGNGYTF | NA | NA | TRBJ1-2 | TRBV12-3/TRBV12-4
TGTGCCAGTAGTGGAGCGGGACGCAATGAGCAGTTCTTC | CASSGAGRNEQFF | once | TRBD2 | TRBJ2-1 | TRBV19
TGCGCCAGCAGCTCCCCCCGTTGGGAGCAGTTCTTC | CASSSPRWEQFF | NA | NA | TRBJ2-1 | TRBV5-1
TGCAGCGTTGAAGATCAACCAGCCCGCTATGGCTACACCTTC | CSVEDQPARYGYTF | NA | NA | TRBJ1-2 | TRBV29-1
TGTGCCAGCAGAGTAGCGGGGAGCGGAGAGACCCAGTACTTC | CASRVAGSGETQYF | NA | TRBD2 | TRBJ2-5 | TRBV28
TGTGCCAGCAGTTACGGCTCAGTTCCTAATGAGCAGTTCTTC | CASSYGSVPNEQFF | NA | NA | TRBJ2-1 | TRBV6-2/TRBV6-3
TGCGCCAGCAGCTCGACCGGGACAGGGGGCAATGAGCAGTTCTTC | CASSSTGTGGNEQFF | NA | TRBD1 | TRBJ2-1 | TRBV5-1
TGTGCCAGCCGGGACAGTACTCTTCAGAGCAATCAGCCCCAGCATTTT | CASRDSTLQSNQPQHF | NA | TRBD1 | TRBJ1-5 | TRBV6-2/TRBV6-3
TGTGCCATGCAGGGGGAGGGTATGAACACTGAAGCTTTCTTT | CAMQGEGMNTEAFF | NA | TRBD1 | TRBJ1-1 | TRBV7-9
TGTGCCAGCAGCTTAACGGCTAGCGGGGGGGCGGCGGCTGAGCAGTTCTTC | CASSLTASGGAAAEQFF | once | TRBD2 | TRBJ2-1 | TRBV7-2
TGTGCCAGCAGCCAAGTTGACGGCCTCCAAGAGACCCAGTACTTC | CASSQVDGLQETQYF | NA | NA | TRBJ2-5 | TRBV3-1
TGTGCCAGCAGCTTAGCGAACGAGCAGTACTTC | CASSLANEQYF | NA | NA | TRBJ2-7 | TRBV7-2
TGTGCCAGCAGTGAAAACATTCAGTACTTC | CASSENIQYF | NA | NA | TRBJ2-4 | TRBV2
TGTGCCAGCAGCGTAGAGTGGGGAAGCGGCTACACCTTC | CASSVEWGSGYTF | NA | NA | TRBJ1-2 | TRBV9
TGTGCCAGCAGTTCCCAGGGGGCAGGGAATGAAAAACTGTTTTTT | CASSSQGAGNEKLFF | NA | TRBD1 | TRBJ1-4 | TRBV28
TGTGCCAGCAGCTTAAGGGCGGGGGCCTACACAGATACGCAGTATTTT | CASSLRAGAYTDTQYF | NA | NA | TRBJ2-3 | TRBV7-2
TGTGCCAGCAGTTTTTACCCGGGACAGGTGAATTACGAGCAGTACTTC | CASSFYPGQVNYEQYF | NA | TRBD1 | TRBJ2-7 | TRBV6-2/TRBV6-3
TGTGCCTGGAGACAGGGGTTCACTGAAGCTTTCTTT | CAWRQGFTEAFF | NA | TRBD1 | TRBJ1-1 | TRBV30
TGTGCCAGTAGTATTAGCTCTTGGGGACACGAGCAGTACTTC | CASSISSWGHEQYF | NA | NA | TRBJ2-7 | TRBV19
TGTGCTAGTGGTTTGTCTGTGAGCAATCAGCCCCAGCATTTT | CASGLSVSNQPQHF | NA | NA | TRBJ1-5 | TRBV12-5
TGCGCCAGCAGCTTGGGAGTAGCGAGGGGGATAGGGTCGCAGTATTTT | CASSLGVARGIGSQYF | NA | NA | TRBJ2-3 | TRBV5-1
TGCGCCAGCAGCTCCCAGGGTTTTGGGTCCTACGAGCAGTACTTC | CASSSQGFGSYEQYF | NA | NA | TRBJ2-7 | TRBV5-1
TGTGCCAGCACCATCACGGGAGGGGGGTATGGCTACACCTTC | CASTITGGGYGYTF | NA | NA | TRBJ1-2 | TRBV27
TGTGCCAGCAGGCTTGTTGGGACACTCTCCTACGAGCAGTACTTC | CASRLVGTLSYEQYF | NA | NA | TRBJ2-7 | TRBV6-1
TGTGCCAGCAGCTTAGTAGGGACTAGCTCCTACGAGCAGTACTTC | CASSLVGTSSYEQYF | NA | TRBD2 | TRBJ2-7 | TRBV7-2
TGTGCCAGCCAGGGTTACGGGCAGCCCCAGCATTTT | CASQGYGQPQHF | once | NA | TRBJ1-5 | TRBV27
TGTGCCAGCAGTGACCCTGACCCTGGAAACACCATATATTTT | CASSDPDPGNTIYF | NA | NA | TRBJ1-3 | TRBV2
TGTGCCAGCAGCAGGGACAGGGAAGAGACCCAGTACTTC | CASSRDREETQYF | NA | TRBD1 | TRBJ2-5 | TRBV7-8
TGTGCCAGCAGTTTACTGTCACAGGAATATAGCTACGAGCAGTACTTC | CASSLLSQEYSYEQYF | NA | NA | TRBJ2-7 | TRBV28
TGTGCCTGGAGTGTTTATGGACAGCTAAGCTCTGGGGCCAACGTCCTGACTTTC | CAWSVYGQLSSGANVLTF | NA | NA | TRBJ2-6 | TRBV30
TGCGCCAGCAGCTTGATACTAGGAGGCTACACCTTC | CASSLILGGYTF | NA | NA | TRBJ1-2 | TRBV5-1
TGCAGTGCGGGGGAGAGAACTGAAGCTTTCTTT | CSAGERTEAFF | NA | NA | TRBJ1-1 | TRBV20-1